This TCR beta chain was recorded in a study of T cells in tumors after PD-1 blockade. Study background: Patients had no prior checkpoint blockade, systemic immunosuppressants, or anti-cancer therapy within 4 weeks. Treatment was either pembrolizumab 200 mg every 3 weeks or cemiplimab 350 mg every 2 weeks. Peripheral blood samples averaged approximately 35,000 unique clonotypes and 95,000 to 120,000 templates. Daily vismodegib 150 mg continued in a subset of anti-PD-1-treated patients.

The CDR3 covers 13 residues. Between the trimmed V and J ends, which lost 4 bases and 1 base, there was a span of 7 bases. Per germline, CDR1 SNHLY and CDR2 FYNNEI. This clone was counted a single time. Assay used: immunoSEQ multiplex PCR; TCRdb lists only in-frame clones, some missing. The sample holds tens of thousands of clones, roughly 77% seen once. The sequenced sample was PBMCs, obtained before anti-PD-1 treatment. The TCR was taken from a human donor with basal cell carcinoma. The chain employs TRBV2 and TRBJ1-2; D not certain. The CDR3 sequence is CASSVRGNYGYTF. CDR3 nucleotide sequence: TGTGCCAGCAGTGTGCGGGGTAACTATGGCTACACCTTC. Combining the CDR3 with reference TRBV2 and TRBJ1-2 gives the whole variable domain EPEVTQTPSHQVTQMGQEVILRCVPISNHLYFYWYRQILGQKVEFLVSFYNNEISEKSEIFDDQFSVERPDGSNFTLKIRSTKLEDSAMYFCASSVRGNYGYTFGSGTRLTVV.